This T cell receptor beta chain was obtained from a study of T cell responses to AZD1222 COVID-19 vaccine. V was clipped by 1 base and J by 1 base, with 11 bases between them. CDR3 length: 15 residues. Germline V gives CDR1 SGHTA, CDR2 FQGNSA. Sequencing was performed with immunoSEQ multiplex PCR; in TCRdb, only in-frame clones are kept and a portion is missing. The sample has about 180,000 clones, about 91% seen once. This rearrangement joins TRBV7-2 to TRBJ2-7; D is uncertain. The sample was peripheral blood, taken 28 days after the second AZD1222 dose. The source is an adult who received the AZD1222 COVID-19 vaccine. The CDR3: CASSLGDASSYEQYF. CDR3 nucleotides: TGTGCCAGCAGCTTAGGAGACGCCTCTTCCTACGAGCAGTACTTC.